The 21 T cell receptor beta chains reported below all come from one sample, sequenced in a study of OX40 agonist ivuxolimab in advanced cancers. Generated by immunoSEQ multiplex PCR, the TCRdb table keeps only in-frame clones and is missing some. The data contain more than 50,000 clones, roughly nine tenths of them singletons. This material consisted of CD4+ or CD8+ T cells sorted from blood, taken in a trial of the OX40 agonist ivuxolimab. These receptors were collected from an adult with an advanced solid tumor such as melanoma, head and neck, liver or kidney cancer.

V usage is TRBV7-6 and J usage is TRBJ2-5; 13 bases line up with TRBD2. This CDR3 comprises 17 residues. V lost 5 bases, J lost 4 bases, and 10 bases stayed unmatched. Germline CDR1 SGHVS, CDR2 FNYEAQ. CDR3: CASSASLAGGPRETQYF. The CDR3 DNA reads TGTGCCAGCAGCGCGTCACTAGCGGGGGGGCCTAGAGAGACCCAGTACTTC.

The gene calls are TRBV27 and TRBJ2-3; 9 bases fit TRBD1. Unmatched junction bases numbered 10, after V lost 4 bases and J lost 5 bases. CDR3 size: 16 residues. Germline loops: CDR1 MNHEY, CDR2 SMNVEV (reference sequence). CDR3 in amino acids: CASSWKQGAPLDTQYF. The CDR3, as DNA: TGTGCCAGCAGTTGGAAACAGGGGGCTCCGTTAGATACGCAGTATTTT.

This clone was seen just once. CDR3 DNA: TGTGCCAGTTCGCCGAGAGGTGCCTTCGCCTCGGAGCAGTTCTTC. Amino acid sequence: CASSPRGAFASEQFF. This chain links TRBV14 with TRBJ2-1; D gene ambiguous. V gave up 9 bases and J gave up 10 bases, with 25 bases separating them. This CDR3 has 15 amino acids. Germline CDR1 SGHDN, CDR2 FVKESK. Combining the CDR3 with reference TRBV14 and TRBJ2-1 gives the whole variable domain EAGVTQFPSHSVIEKGQTVTLRCDPISGHDNLYWYRRVMGKEIKFLLHFVKESKQDESGMPNNRFLAERTGGTYSTLKVQPAELEDSGVYFCASSPRGAFASEQFFGPGTRLTVL.

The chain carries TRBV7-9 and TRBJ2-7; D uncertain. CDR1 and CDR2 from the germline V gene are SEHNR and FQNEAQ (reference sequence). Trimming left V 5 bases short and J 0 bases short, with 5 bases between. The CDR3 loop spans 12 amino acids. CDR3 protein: CASSPVSYEQYF. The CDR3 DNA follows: TGTGCCAGCAGCCCCGTCTCCTACGAGCAGTACTTC.

CDR3 region: CAWNPGGDYNEQFF. CDR3 bases: TGTGCCTGGAACCCCGGGGGGGACTACAATGAGCAGTTCTTC. The chain combines TRBV30 with TRBJ2-1, with 8 bases fitting TRBD2. The CDR3 sequence is 14 residues long. V was clipped by 4 bases and J by 3 bases; unmatched bases: 5. Germline CDR1 is GTSNPN and CDR2 is SVGIG (reference sequence). Filled out from reference TRBV30 and TRBJ2-1, the complete variable domain reads SQTIHQWPATLVQPVGSPLSLECTVEGTSNPNLYWYRQAAGRGLQLLFYSVGIGQISSEVPQNLSASRPQDRQFILSSKKLLLSDSGFYLCAWNPGGDYNEQFFGPGTRLTVL.

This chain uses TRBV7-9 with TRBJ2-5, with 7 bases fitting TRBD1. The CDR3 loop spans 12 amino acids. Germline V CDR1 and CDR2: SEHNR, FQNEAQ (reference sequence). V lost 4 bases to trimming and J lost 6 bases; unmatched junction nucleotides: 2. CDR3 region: CASSSGGKTQYF. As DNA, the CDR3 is TGTGCCAGCAGCTCAGGGGGAAAGACCCAGTACTTC.

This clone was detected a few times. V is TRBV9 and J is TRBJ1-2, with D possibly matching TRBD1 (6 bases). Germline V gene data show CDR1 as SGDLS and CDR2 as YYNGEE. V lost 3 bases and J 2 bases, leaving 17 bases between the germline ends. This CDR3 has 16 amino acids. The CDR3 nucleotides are TGTGCCAGCAGCGATAGCCACGAGGGGGAAAACTATGGCTACACCTTC. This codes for CASSDSHEGENYGYTF.

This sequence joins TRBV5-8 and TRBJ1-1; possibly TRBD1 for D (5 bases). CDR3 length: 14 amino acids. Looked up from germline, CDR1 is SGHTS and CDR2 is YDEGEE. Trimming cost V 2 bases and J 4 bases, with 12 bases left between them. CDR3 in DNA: TGTGCCAGCAGCTTCAGGGCAGGGTCCACTGAAGCTTTCTTT. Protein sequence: CASSFRAGSTEAFF.

CDR3 sequence (DNA): TGTGCCAGTAGTATGGGGTCCTATAGCAATCAGCCCCAGCATTTT. It translates to CASSMGSYSNQPQHF. The rearrangement joins TRBV19 to TRBJ1-5; D is uncertain. This CDR3 contains 15 residues. V was cut by 3 bases and J by 0 bases, with 9 bases left in between. Germline V gives CDR1 LNHDA, CDR2 SQIVND (reference sequence).

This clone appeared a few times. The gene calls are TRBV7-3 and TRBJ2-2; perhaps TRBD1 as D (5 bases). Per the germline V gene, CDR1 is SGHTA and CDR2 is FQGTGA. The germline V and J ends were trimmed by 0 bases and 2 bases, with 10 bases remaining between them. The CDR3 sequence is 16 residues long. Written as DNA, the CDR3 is TGTGCCAGCAGCTTAACCCATCAGGGCAACACCGGGGAGCTGTTTTTT. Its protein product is CASSLTHQGNTGELFF.

CDR3 DNA sequence: TGTGCCAGCAGCTTCAACTACGAGCAGTACTTC. Protein sequence: CASSFNYEQYF. The chain combines TRBV5-8 with TRBJ2-7, with D uncertain. CDR1 and CDR2 from the germline V gene are SGHTS and YDEGEE. This CDR3 has 11 residues. Trimming stripped 2 bases from V and 3 bases from J, with 3 bases between.

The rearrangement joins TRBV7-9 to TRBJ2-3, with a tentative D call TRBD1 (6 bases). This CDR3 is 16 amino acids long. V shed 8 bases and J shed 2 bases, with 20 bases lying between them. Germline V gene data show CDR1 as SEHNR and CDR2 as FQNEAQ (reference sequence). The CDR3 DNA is TGTGCCAGCCGACCCGGGACACCGAGCCCCACAGATACGCAGTATTTT. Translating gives CASRPGTPSPTDTQYF.

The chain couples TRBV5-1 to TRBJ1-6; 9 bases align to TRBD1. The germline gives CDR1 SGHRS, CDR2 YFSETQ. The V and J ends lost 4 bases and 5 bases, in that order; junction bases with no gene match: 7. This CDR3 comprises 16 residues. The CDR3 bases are TGCGCCAGCAGCCGGGACAGGGCGCACCATAATTCACCCCTCCACTTT. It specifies CASSRDRAHHNSPLHF.

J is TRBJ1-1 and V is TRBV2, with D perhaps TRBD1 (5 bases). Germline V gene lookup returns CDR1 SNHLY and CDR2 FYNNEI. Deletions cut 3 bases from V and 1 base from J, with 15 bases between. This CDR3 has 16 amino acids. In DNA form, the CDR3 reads TGTGCCAGCAGTGATTCGGGGGAAAGGGGGAACACTGAAGCTTTCTTT. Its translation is CASSDSGERGNTEAFF.

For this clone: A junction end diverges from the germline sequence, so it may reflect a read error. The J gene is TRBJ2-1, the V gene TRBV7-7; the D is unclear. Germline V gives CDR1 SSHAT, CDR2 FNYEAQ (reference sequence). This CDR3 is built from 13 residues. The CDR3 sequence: CASSLASYNEQFF. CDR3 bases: TGTGCTAGCAGCTTAGCTAGTTACAATGAGCAGTTCTTC.

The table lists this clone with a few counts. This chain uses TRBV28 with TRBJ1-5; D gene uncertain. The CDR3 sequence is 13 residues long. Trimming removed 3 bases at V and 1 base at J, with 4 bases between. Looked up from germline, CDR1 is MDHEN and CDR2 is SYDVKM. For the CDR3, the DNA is TGTGCCAGCAGTTTGGGGAGCAATCAGCCCCAGCATTTT. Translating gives CASSLGSNQPQHF.

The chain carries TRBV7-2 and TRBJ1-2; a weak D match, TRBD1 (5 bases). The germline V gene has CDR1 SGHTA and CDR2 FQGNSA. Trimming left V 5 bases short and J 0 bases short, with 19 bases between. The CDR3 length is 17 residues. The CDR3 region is CASSLDLGTGANYGYTF. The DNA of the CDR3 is TGTGCCAGCAGCCTCGATTTAGGGACCGGGGCTAACTATGGCTACACCTTC.

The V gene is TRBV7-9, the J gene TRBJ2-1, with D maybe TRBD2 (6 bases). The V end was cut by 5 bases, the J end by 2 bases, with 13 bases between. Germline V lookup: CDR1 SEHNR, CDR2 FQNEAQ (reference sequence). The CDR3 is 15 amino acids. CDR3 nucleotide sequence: TGTGCCAGCAGCCTGAGTAGCGGAGCCTACAATGAGCAGTTCTTC. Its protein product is CASSLSSGAYNEQFF.

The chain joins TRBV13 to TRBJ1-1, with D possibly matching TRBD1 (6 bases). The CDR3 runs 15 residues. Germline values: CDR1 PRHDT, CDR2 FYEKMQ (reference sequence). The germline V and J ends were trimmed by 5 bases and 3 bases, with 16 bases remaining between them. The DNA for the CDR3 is TGTGCCAGCAGCCCATCGCCCCCAGGGGACACTGAAGCTTTCTTT. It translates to CASSPSPPGDTEAFF. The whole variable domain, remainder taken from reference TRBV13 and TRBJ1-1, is AAGVIQSPRHLIKEKRETATLKCYPIPRHDTVYWYQQGPGQDPQFLISFYEKMQSDKGSIPDRFSAQQFSDYHSELNMSSLELGDSALYFCASSPSPPGDTEAFFGQGTRLTVV.

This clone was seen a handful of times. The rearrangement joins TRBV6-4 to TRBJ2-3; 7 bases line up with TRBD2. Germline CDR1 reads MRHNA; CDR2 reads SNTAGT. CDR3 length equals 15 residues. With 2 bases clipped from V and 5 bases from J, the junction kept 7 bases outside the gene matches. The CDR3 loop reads CASSDGASGEDTQYF. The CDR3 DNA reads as TGTGCCAGCAGTGACGGAGCTAGCGGAGAAGATACGCAGTATTTT.

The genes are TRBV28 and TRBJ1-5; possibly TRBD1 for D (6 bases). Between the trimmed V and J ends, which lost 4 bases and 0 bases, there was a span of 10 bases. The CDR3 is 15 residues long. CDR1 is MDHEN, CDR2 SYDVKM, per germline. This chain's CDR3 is CASSSNRDSNQPQHF. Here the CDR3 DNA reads TGTGCCAGCAGTTCTAACAGGGATAGCAATCAGCCCCAGCATTTT.